This TCR beta chain was documented in a study of graft-versus-host responses after intestinal transplantation. Study context: Multivisceral, liver-intestinal, or isolated intestinal grafts were transplanted into recipients.

Assay: immunoSEQ multiplex PCR; the TCRdb copy retains only in-frame clones and omits some. This sample carries some 90,000 clones, around 84% of them seen once, and the ten largest clones take around 0.86%. As regards this clone: Its matching antigen is unknown.

The length of the CDR3 is 14 residues. Germline lookup yields CDR1 MDHEN and CDR2 SYDVKM. Germline trimming cut 5 bases from V and 4 bases from J; bases unmatched to any gene: 5. Sequenced material: unstimulated CD4+ T cells sorted from spleen or lymph node cells, taken before intestinal transplant. The chain employs TRBV28 and TRBJ1-2; 9 positions match TRBD1. This receptor was obtained from a human donor who received an intestinal transplant. CDR3 region: CASSRRDRVYGYTF. The CDR3 region has the DNA TGTGCCAGCAGTCGCCGGGACAGGGTCTATGGCTACACCTTC.